The 5 T cell receptor beta chains reported below all come from one sample, sequenced in a study of blood T cell repertoires in COVID-19. Assay: immunoSEQ multiplex PCR; the TCRdb copy retains only in-frame clones and omits some. The sample consists of more than 95,000 clones, about four fifths of them appearing once. Source material: peripheral blood. Receptor source: a man in his sixties with acute or convalescent COVID-19.

V gene TRBV7-8 combines with J gene TRBJ1-4, with 8 bases that match TRBD1. Germline assignment: CDR1 SGHVS and CDR2 FQNEAQ. The trim removed 2 bases at V and 5 bases at J, leaving 10 bases unmatched. CDR3 length: 17 residues. As DNA, the CDR3 is TGTGCCAGCAGCTTAATGGACAGGGTGGGGGGGAATGAAAAACTGTTTTTT. The encoded protein is CASSLMDRVGGNEKLFF. The complete variable domain, with remaining parts taken from reference TRBV7-8 and TRBJ1-4, reads GAGVSQSPRYKVAKRGQDVALRCDPISGHVSLFWYQQALGQGPEFLTYFQNEAQLDKSGLPSDRFFAERPEGSVSTLKIQRTQQEDSAVYLCASSLMDRVGGNEKLFFGSGTQLSVL.

The chain joins TRBV24-1 to TRBJ1-5, with 8 bases identical to TRBD1. V was pared by 7 bases and J by 7 bases, with 11 bases of the junction left unmatched. Per the germline V gene, CDR1 is KGHDR and CDR2 is SFDVKD. The CDR3 spans 15 residues. The CDR3 DNA sequence: TGTGCCACCAGCTCCGGCGGACAGGGTGCGCAGCCCCAGCATTTT. Protein product: CATSSGGQGAQPQHF.

The chain carries TRBV19 and TRBJ1-5; TRBD1 agrees at 7 bases. The germline V gene encodes CDR1 LNHDA and CDR2 SQIVND (reference sequence). This CDR3 has 18 residues. V lost 2 bases, J lost 0 bases, and 10 bases stayed unmatched. CDR3 DNA: TGTGCCAGTAGTATAACCCAGGGGGGCCATTTTAGCAATCAGCCCCAGCATTTT. This codes for CASSITQGGHFSNQPQHF.

The chain combines TRBV6-5 with TRBJ2-7; the match to TRBD1 covers 8 bases. Germline CDR1 is MNHEY and CDR2 is SVGAGI. V shed 5 bases, J shed 2 bases, and the junction held 5 bases outside the gene matches. The CDR3 sequence is 14 residues long. The CDR3 spells CASSPRGQAYEQYF. In DNA form, the CDR3 reads TGTGCCAGCAGTCCTAGGGGACAGGCCTACGAGCAGTACTTC.

CDR3 in amino acids: CASTPGQMNTEAFF. The DNA for the CDR3 is TGTGCCAGCACGCCAGGACAGATGAACACTGAAGCTTTCTTT. The rearrangement uses TRBV5-4 and TRBJ1-1, with D possibly being TRBD1 (6 bases). From germline, CDR1 is SGHNT and CDR2 YYREEE (reference sequence). The CDR3 consists of 14 residues. Trimming stripped 6 bases from V and 0 bases from J, with 12 bases between.